This record looks at one T cell receptor (beta chain) sequence and its context. This clone was observed a single time. There is no known antigen for this receptor. Per-base qualities were not stored, and no clone one base away is much larger. These data originate in a study of blood T cell repertoires in COVID-19 (dated by TCRdb to the early 2020s). Study-level background: Collaborator samples came from the United States, Italy and Spain and covered acute and convalescent phases of COVID-19. Deeply sampled blood TCRbeta repertoires from subjects exposed to, actively infected with, or recovered from COVID-19 were included in the dataset. Sample metadata almost always included a de-identified subject ID, COVID-19 status, age in years and sex. The repertoires were released in a freely available public database meant as a resource for research on the immune response to SARS-CoV-2. The samples were drawn from the first 160 participants of the ongoing ImmuneRACE study and from roughly 1,300 subjects provided by 6 global collaborators. Where available, HLA class I and class II types were taken from metadata supplied by the sample provider and were not determined by assay-based typing. The prospective study material was composed of cDNA or gDNA derived from T cells, B-cell-depleted T cells, or PBMCs.

TCRbeta CDR3 regions were amplified from genomic DNA using the immunoSEQ Assay, a bias-controlled multiplex PCR. Under the source paper's analysis protocol: Nucleated cell counts per sample were estimated from amplification of reference gene primers within the assay. To quantify the absolute abundance of each unique TCRbeta CDR3 rearrangement, sequence reads were collapsed and filtered. For each sample, productive Simpson clonality was calculated by taking the square root of Simpson's diversity index across productive rearrangements. TCRdb provides this immuneACCESS table in a form limited to in-frame rearrangements. Some clones are lacking; in checked studies, under half of them reflect an unresolved V gene, and why the rest are absent is not known. V and J calls and clone size are copied from that table; D and trimming were computed from the DNA. The sample table holds over 120,000 clones, of which 88% were seen once. The leading ten clones occupy 1.5% to 2% of the sample.

The paper's findings and limits, for the study overall: How much clinical and demographic metadata was included differed by source and by participant, and the metadata was provided uncurated.

Each collaborating institution followed its own protocols to collect whole blood in K2EDTA tubes. Collaborator samples were shipped for TCRbeta analysis as frozen whole blood, isolated PBMCs, or DNA extracted from either sample type. The CDR3 goes from the cysteine to the phenylalanine over 15 residues. Only the CDR3 DNA is retained, 45 bases long and in frame from the first base. Trimming takes 4 bases off V and 3 bases off J; junction bases not matched to a gene: 7. CDR1 and CDR2, looked up from the germline V gene, are SGHTA and FQGTGA. This TCR was recovered from a man in his 70s with acute or convalescent COVID-19. The chain is assembled from TRBV7-3 and TRBJ2-3; 7 junctional bases match TRBD2. The specimen was peripheral blood. The DNA reads as follows: TGTGCCAGCAGCTCGTCAGCGGGGTCGACAGATACGCAGTATTTT. Protein translation: CASSSSAGSTDTQYF.